A single sample gave rise to the 5 T cell receptor beta chains below, sequenced in a study of Ad26.COV2.S vaccination and SARS-CoV-2 variants. TCRdb's copy holds only in-frame clones and misses some; the assay was immunoSEQ multiplex PCR. The profile covers around 370,000 clones, with 92% appearing a single time and roughly 3.9% taken by the ten largest. Sequences were derived from peripheral blood, sampled after recovery from COVID-19. The source is a human donor who had recovered from COVID-19.

The chain recombines TRBV4-2 with TRBJ1-1, with D uncertain. In germline, CDR1 is LGHNA, CDR2 YNFKEQ. V was cut by 0 bases and J by 2 bases, with 4 bases left in between. This CDR3 is 13 amino acids long. CDR3 bases: TGTGCCAGCAGCCAAGAGAGAAACACTGAAGCTTTCTTT. This gives the protein CASSQERNTEAFF.

The chain couples TRBV6-2 or TRBV6-3 to TRBJ2-2, with D possibly matching TRBD1 (6 bases). The length of the CDR3 is 16 residues. V was shortened by 2 bases and J by 1 base, with 11 bases between the two germline ends. Germline loops: CDR1 MNHEY, CDR2 SVGEGT. Here the CDR3 reads CASSYPTGQNTGELFF. CDR3 nucleotide sequence: TGTGCCAGCAGTTACCCCACAGGGCAGAACACCGGGGAGCTGTTTTTT.

The chain uses TRBV7-3 and TRBJ1-2, with a tentative D call TRBD1 (6 bases). Germline V gene lookup returns CDR1 SGHTA and CDR2 FQGTGA. The V end lost 5 bases, the J end lost 4 bases, and 17 bases lay between the germline ends. CDR3 length: 15 residues. This CDR3 is CASSGEVGGRYGYTF. The CDR3 coding sequence is TGTGCCAGCAGCGGGGAGGTGGGGGGCCGCTATGGCTACACCTTC.

This clone was detected a few times. The V call is TRBV6-1, the J call TRBJ1-2, with a possible D match to TRBD1 (5 bases). The CDR3 is 15 amino acids. Trimming removed 1 base at V and 8 bases at J, with 17 bases between. The germline CDR1 and CDR2 sequences are MNHNS and SASEGT. The chain's CDR3 is CASSEEDLGRGGYTF. The DNA for the CDR3 is TGTGCCAGCAGTGAAGAGGACCTCGGAAGGGGCGGCTACACCTTC.

This sequence joins TRBV2 and TRBJ2-4; D is perhaps TRBD1 (6 bases). The CDR3 length is 18 residues. V was trimmed by 6 bases and J by 4 bases, leaving 25 bases between them. The germline gives CDR1 SNHLY, CDR2 FYNNEI. CDR3 DNA sequence: TGTGCCAGCAGGAGGGAGTGGATTGGGACAAGCCTTAAAAACATTCAGTACTTC. Amino acid sequence: CASRREWIGTSLKNIQYF.